Detailed here is one T cell receptor beta chain. The antigen is not known. The sample originates from a study of cytomegalovirus exposure and HLA in healthy donors. PCR was performed using 60 Vbeta and 13 Jbeta primers. The data were produced by immunoSEQ multiplex PCR, yet TCRdb's version contains in-frame clones alone and is incomplete. The table includes fewer than 150,000 clones, approximately 15% detected once. Germline CDR1 MDHEN, CDR2 SYDVKM. The CDR3 is 12 residues long. V dropped 5 bases and J dropped 0 bases, with 5 bases sitting between them. Findings of the study overall: In a later analysis, HLA-associated beta chains showed higher expansion and lower generation probabilities than comparable chains. As a later analysis revealed, the rate of TCR association differed by HLA locus, with DRB1 most and HLA-C fewest. Common viral pathogens (according to a later analysis) appeared linked to several of the most significant clusters. Some segments of the V type, notably TRBV6-2 and TRBV6-3, were excluded as indistinguishable.

V and J are TRBV28 and TRBJ2-7, with no clear D. The specimen sequenced was PBMCs. The sequence was collected from a woman between 18 and 29 years old in good health and CMV-seronegative. The CDR3 here is CASSPSSYEQYF. CDR3 nucleotide sequence: TGTGCCAGCAGTCCGAGCTCCTACGAGCAGTACTTC.